This T cell receptor beta chain was documented in a study of regulatory T cells in long-lasting Graves disease. Study-wide results and limits: The small sample size may have reduced accuracy. Graves' patients with persistent disease showed TCR diversity lower than patients newly diagnosed. The number of shared public clonotypes was higher in persistent patients (about 2,700) than new patients (966). Under persistent disease, TRBV28, TRBJ1-2 and TRBJ2-5 were used preferentially.

Investigators prepared the TCR beta libraries by applying iRepertoire HTBI primers and Arm-PCR of CDR3 regions. TCRdb re-derived calls from the multiplex PCR reads in MiXCR, one entry per CDR3 protein. The sample holds some 350,000 distinct CDR3 sequences, 16% seen once. The time point here: newly diagnosed GD, antithyroid drugs for less than 3 months. The TCR library was prepared using RNA isolated from PBMCs. This clonotype was detected a few times. As yet, its antigen is unknown. Looked up from germline, CDR1 is SGHRS and CDR2 is YFSETQ. V lost 5 bases and J lost 8, with 23 bases in between. This CDR3 contains 16 residues. These data were likewise used in another study, on T cells in Graves' hyperthyroidism and ophthalmopathy.

The sequence derives from a woman aged 18-29 years with Graves disease. The source was peripheral blood mononuclear cells (PBMCs), collected at new diagnosis, from a patient treated with antithyroid drugs. The chain employs TRBV5-1 and TRBJ2-4; no definite D call. The CDR3 reads CASRPHDLTPSHIQYF. In DNA form, the CDR3 reads TGCGCCAGCAGGCCCCACGACCTTACCCCAAGCCACATTCAGTACTTC.